The present TCR beta chain was sequenced within a study of blood T cell repertoires in COVID-19. Study information: Acute and convalescent COVID-19 specimens originated in the United States, Italy and Spain. In each case, the material was cDNA or gDNA derived from T cells, B-cell-depleted T cells, or PBMCs.

Between the trimmed V and J ends, which lost 2 bases and 7 bases, there was a span of 15 bases. The CDR3 contains 16 residues. CDR1 and CDR2 from the germline V gene are SGHTA and FQGNSA. In the original analysis: Cell counts per sample came from amplifying reference gene primers. Here immunoSEQ multiplex PCR was the method, and the copy in TCRdb shows in-frame clones only, minus some. V, J and clone size are those of that table, while D and trimming were read from the DNA. The sample records about 310,000 clones, around 86% being singletons. The V call is TRBV7-2, the J call TRBJ1-6, with D maybe TRBD1 (5 bases). This TCR was recovered from a man aged 50 to 59 with active or convalescent COVID-19. The material sequenced was peripheral blood. The CDR3, as DNA: TGTGCCAGCAGCTTAAGTTTAGGAGGGGTAAATTCACCCCTCCACTTT. It specifies CASSLSLGGVNSPLHF.